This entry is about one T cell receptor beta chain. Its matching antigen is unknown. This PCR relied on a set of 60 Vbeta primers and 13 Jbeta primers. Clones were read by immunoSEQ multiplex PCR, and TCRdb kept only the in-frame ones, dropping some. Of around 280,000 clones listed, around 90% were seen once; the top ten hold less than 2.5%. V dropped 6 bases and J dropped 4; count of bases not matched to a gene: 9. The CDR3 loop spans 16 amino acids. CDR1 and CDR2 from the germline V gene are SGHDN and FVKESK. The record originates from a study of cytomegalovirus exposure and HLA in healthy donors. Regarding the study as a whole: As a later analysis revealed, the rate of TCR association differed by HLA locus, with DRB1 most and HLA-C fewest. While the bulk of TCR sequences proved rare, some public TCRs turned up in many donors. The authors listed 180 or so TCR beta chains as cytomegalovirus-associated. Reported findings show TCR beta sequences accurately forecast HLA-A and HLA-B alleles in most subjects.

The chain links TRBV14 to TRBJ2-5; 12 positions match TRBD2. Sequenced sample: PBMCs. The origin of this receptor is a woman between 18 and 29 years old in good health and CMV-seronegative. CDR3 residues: CASSRHLGLAGETQYF. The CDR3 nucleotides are TGTGCCAGCAGTCGCCATTTGGGACTAGCGGGAGAGACCCAGTACTTC.